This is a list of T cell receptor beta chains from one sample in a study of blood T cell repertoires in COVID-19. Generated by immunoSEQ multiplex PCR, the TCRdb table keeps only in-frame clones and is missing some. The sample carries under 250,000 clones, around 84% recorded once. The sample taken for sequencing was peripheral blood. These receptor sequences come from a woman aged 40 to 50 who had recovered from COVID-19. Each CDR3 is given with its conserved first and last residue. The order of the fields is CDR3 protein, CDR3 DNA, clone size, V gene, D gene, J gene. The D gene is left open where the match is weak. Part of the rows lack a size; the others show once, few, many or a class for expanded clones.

CDR3 protein: CASSSGLKRGEAFF
CDR3 DNA: TGTGCCAGCAGCTCCGGGCTGAAAAGGGGTGAAGCTTTCTTT
clone size: NA
V gene: TRBV5-4
D gene: NA
J gene: TRBJ1-1

CDR3 protein: CASSPGILEKLFF
CDR3 DNA: TGTGCCAGCAGCCCCGGGATTTTGGAAAAACTGTTTTTT
clone size: NA
V gene: TRBV14
D gene: NA
J gene: TRBJ1-4

CDR3 protein: CASSQDPQALRKLFF
CDR3 DNA: TGTGCCAGCAGCCAAGATCCGCAAGCCCTCCGAAAACTGTTTTTT
clone size: few
V gene: TRBV3-1/TRBV3-2
D gene: NA
J gene: TRBJ1-4

CDR3 protein: CASSHGQGDGYTF
CDR3 DNA: TGTGCCAGCAGCCACGGACAGGGTGATGGCTACACCTTC
clone size: NA
V gene: TRBV3-1/TRBV3-2
D gene: TRBD1
J gene: TRBJ1-2

CDR3 protein: CASSLRWARGYGYTF
CDR3 DNA: TGTGCCAGCAGCTTGCGGTGGGCGCGGGGCTATGGCTACACCTTC
clone size: NA
V gene: TRBV5-8
D gene: NA
J gene: TRBJ1-2

CDR3 protein: CASTTGANTGELFF
CDR3 DNA: TGCGCCAGCACAACAGGGGCGAACACCGGGGAGCTGTTTTTT
clone size: few
V gene: TRBV5-1
D gene: TRBD1
J gene: TRBJ2-2

CDR3 protein: CASSLGSGGLRGYTF
CDR3 DNA: TGCGCCAGCAGCTTGGGGTCAGGGGGGTTGAGAGGCTACACCTTC
clone size: NA
V gene: TRBV5-1
D gene: TRBD1
J gene: TRBJ1-2

CDR3 protein: CASSETGPSEAFF
CDR3 DNA: TGTGCCAGCAGTGAAACTGGGCCCTCTGAAGCTTTCTTT
clone size: NA
V gene: TRBV6-1
D gene: NA
J gene: TRBJ1-1

CDR3 protein: CSVVLGDPNYGYTF
CDR3 DNA: TGCAGCGTTGTGCTCGGGGATCCTAACTATGGCTACACCTTC
clone size: NA
V gene: TRBV29-1
D gene: NA
J gene: TRBJ1-2

CDR3 protein: CAISSQTGRYGNTIYF
CDR3 DNA: TGTGCCATCAGCAGTCAGACAGGGCGCTATGGAAACACCATATATTTT
clone size: few
V gene: TRBV10-3
D gene: TRBD1
J gene: TRBJ1-3

CDR3 protein: CASSFDRETEAFF
CDR3 DNA: TGTGCCAGCAGCTTCGACAGGGAAACTGAAGCTTTCTTT
clone size: NA
V gene: TRBV14
D gene: TRBD1
J gene: TRBJ1-1

CDR3 protein: CASSSPDRVGEAFF
CDR3 DNA: TGTGCCAGCAGTAGCCCCGACAGGGTAGGTGAAGCTTTCTTT
clone size: NA
V gene: TRBV28
D gene: TRBD1
J gene: TRBJ1-1

CDR3 protein: CSAQAQETQYF
CDR3 DNA: TGCAGTGCACAGGCTCAAGAGACCCAGTACTTC
clone size: NA
V gene: TRBV20-1
D gene: NA
J gene: TRBJ2-5

CDR3 protein: CASSPGGPGNEQFF
CDR3 DNA: TGTGCCAGCTCACCTGGAGGGCCGGGGAATGAGCAGTTCTTC
clone size: NA
V gene: TRBV18
D gene: NA
J gene: TRBJ2-1

CDR3 protein: CASRSDSGELFF
CDR3 DNA: TGTGCCAGCAGAAGTGACTCCGGGGAGCTGTTTTTT
clone size: NA
V gene: TRBV2
D gene: NA
J gene: TRBJ2-2

CDR3 protein: CASREGGVTAFF
CDR3 DNA: TGTGCCAGCAGGGAGGGTGGGGTGACAGCTTTCTTT
clone size: NA
V gene: TRBV7-9
D gene: NA
J gene: TRBJ1-1

CDR3 protein: CASRPGTSSSTDTQYF
CDR3 DNA: TGTGCCAGCAGACCTGGGACTAGCTCAAGCACAGATACGCAGTATTTT
clone size: NA
V gene: TRBV5-5
D gene: TRBD2
J gene: TRBJ2-3

CDR3 protein: CASSLAGANTEAFF
CDR3 DNA: TGCGCCAGCAGCTTGGCAGGGGCGAACACTGAAGCTTTCTTT
clone size: NA
V gene: TRBV5-1
D gene: NA
J gene: TRBJ1-1

CDR3 protein: CASSSPARGRGGAFF
CDR3 DNA: TGTGCCAGCAGTTCCCCCGCCCGGGGCCGAGGGGGAGCTTTCTTT
clone size: NA
V gene: TRBV28
D gene: NA
J gene: TRBJ1-1

CDR3 protein: CASSLAAGQGNNEKLFF
CDR3 DNA: TGCGCCAGCAGCTTGGCTGCTGGACAGGGTAATAATGAAAAACTGTTTTTT
clone size: NA
V gene: TRBV5-1
D gene: TRBD1
J gene: TRBJ1-4

CDR3 protein: CASSLGQGETQYF
CDR3 DNA: TGTGCCAGCAGCTTAGGACAGGGAGAGACCCAGTACTTC
clone size: many
V gene: TRBV7-9
D gene: TRBD1
J gene: TRBJ2-5

CDR3 protein: CASSLVQGSYGYTF
CDR3 DNA: TGTGCCAGCAGCTTGGTTCAGGGGAGCTATGGCTACACCTTC
clone size: NA
V gene: TRBV7-9
D gene: NA
J gene: TRBJ1-2

CDR3 protein: CASRDRNTGELFF
CDR3 DNA: TGTGCCAGCAGGGACAGGAACACCGGGGAGCTGTTTTTT
clone size: NA
V gene: TRBV11-3
D gene: NA
J gene: TRBJ2-2

CDR3 protein: CAWSRPGTGLVAGYTF
CDR3 DNA: TGTGCCTGGAGTCGTCCCGGGACAGGGTTAGTCGCTGGCTACACCTTC
clone size: NA
V gene: TRBV30
D gene: TRBD1
J gene: TRBJ1-2

CDR3 protein: CASSLPQTGTGNTIYF
CDR3 DNA: TGTGCCAGCAGCCTCCCACAGACAGGGACTGGAAACACCATATATTTT
clone size: NA
V gene: TRBV7-6
D gene: TRBD1
J gene: TRBJ1-3

CDR3 protein: CATRRGGDSYGYTF
CDR3 DNA: TGTGCCACCAGGCGAGGGGGTGACTCTTATGGCTACACCTTC
clone size: once
V gene: TRBV6-5
D gene: NA
J gene: TRBJ1-2

CDR3 protein: CASSVGTREETQYF
CDR3 DNA: TGTGCCAGCAGCGTAGGAACGCGGGAGGAGACCCAGTACTTC
clone size: NA
V gene: TRBV9
D gene: TRBD2
J gene: TRBJ2-5

CDR3 protein: CASSYGLSRNQPQHF
CDR3 DNA: TGTGCCAGCAGTTACGGACTCTCTCGGAATCAGCCCCAGCATTTT
clone size: NA
V gene: TRBV6-6
D gene: NA
J gene: TRBJ1-5

CDR3 protein: CASSRGTGGSGNQPQHF
CDR3 DNA: TGTGCCAGCAGCCGCGGGACAGGGGGCTCTGGTAATCAGCCCCAGCATTTT
clone size: once
V gene: TRBV13
D gene: TRBD1
J gene: TRBJ1-5

CDR3 protein: CASTLSPGTANYGYTF
CDR3 DNA: TGCGCCAGCACCCTTTCGCCCGGGACAGCAAACTATGGCTACACCTTC
clone size: few
V gene: TRBV5-1
D gene: TRBD1
J gene: TRBJ1-2

CDR3 protein: CATSDVRANTGELFF
CDR3 DNA: TGTGCCACCAGTGATGTGCGTGCGAACACCGGGGAGCTGTTTTTT
clone size: NA
V gene: TRBV24-1
D gene: NA
J gene: TRBJ2-2

CDR3 protein: CATSDSRGTGNTIYF
CDR3 DNA: TGTGCCACCAGTGACTCTCGAGGGACTGGAAACACCATATATTTT
clone size: few
V gene: TRBV24-1
D gene: NA
J gene: TRBJ1-3

CDR3 protein: CASSLAPTDSYEQYF
CDR3 DNA: TGCGCCAGCAGCTTGGCCCCAACAGACTCCTACGAGCAGTACTTC
clone size: NA
V gene: TRBV5-1
D gene: NA
J gene: TRBJ2-7

CDR3 protein: CASSPWGEENTIYF
CDR3 DNA: TGTGCCAGCAGCCCATGGGGGGAGGAAAACACCATATATTTT
clone size: NA
V gene: TRBV3-1/TRBV3-2
D gene: NA
J gene: TRBJ1-3

CDR3 protein: CAIQGASYNSPLHF
CDR3 DNA: TGTGCCATACAGGGAGCCTCCTATAATTCACCCCTCCACTTT
clone size: NA
V gene: TRBV28
D gene: NA
J gene: TRBJ1-6

CDR3 protein: CATSRPATDTQYF
CDR3 DNA: TGTGCCACCAGCAGACCTGCGACAGATACGCAGTATTTT
clone size: NA
V gene: TRBV15
D gene: NA
J gene: TRBJ2-3

CDR3 protein: CASSLGQGIPETQYF
CDR3 DNA: TGTGCCAGCAGTTTGGGACAGGGGATCCCAGAGACCCAGTACTTC
clone size: NA
V gene: TRBV6-5
D gene: TRBD1
J gene: TRBJ2-5

CDR3 protein: CSADGTGLYGYTF
CDR3 DNA: TGCAGCGCGGATGGGACAGGGCTCTATGGCTACACCTTC
clone size: NA
V gene: TRBV29-1
D gene: TRBD1
J gene: TRBJ1-2

CDR3 protein: CASSYTPDRVETQYF
CDR3 DNA: TGTGCCAGCAGTTATACCCCGGACAGGGTGGAGACCCAGTACTTC
clone size: NA
V gene: TRBV6-2/TRBV6-3
D gene: TRBD1
J gene: TRBJ2-5

CDR3 protein: CASSQVPGSTGGSYEQYF
CDR3 DNA: TGTGCCAGCAGCCAAGTCCCGGGATCTACGGGTGGGAGCTACGAGCAGTACTTC
clone size: few
V gene: TRBV3-1/TRBV3-2
D gene: NA
J gene: TRBJ2-7

CDR3 protein: CATSDSGTSQETQYF
CDR3 DNA: TGTGCCACCAGTGATTCAGGGACTAGCCAAGAGACCCAGTACTTC
clone size: NA
V gene: TRBV24-1
D gene: TRBD2
J gene: TRBJ2-5

CDR3 protein: CASSLIHRGSYTEAFF
CDR3 DNA: TGTGCCAGCAGTCTAATCCACAGGGGATCCTACACTGAAGCTTTCTTT
clone size: NA
V gene: TRBV28
D gene: TRBD1
J gene: TRBJ1-1

CDR3 protein: CASSQDTTGTNTGELFF
CDR3 DNA: TGTGCCAGCAGCCAAGATACCACGGGGACGAACACCGGGGAGCTGTTTTTT
clone size: NA
V gene: TRBV3-1/TRBV3-2
D gene: NA
J gene: TRBJ2-2

CDR3 protein: CASSPGLAGVGEQFF
CDR3 DNA: TGTGCCAGCAGCCCAGGACTAGCGGGGGTGGGGGAGCAGTTCTTC
clone size: few
V gene: TRBV11-2
D gene: TRBD2
J gene: TRBJ2-1

CDR3 protein: CASTPGGGNYYNEQFF
CDR3 DNA: TGTGCCAGCACCCCTGGCGGGGGAAACTATTACAATGAGCAGTTCTTC
clone size: NA
V gene: TRBV7-6
D gene: TRBD2
J gene: TRBJ2-1

CDR3 protein: CAWTLNSPLHF
CDR3 DNA: TGTGCCTGGACGTTGAATTCACCCCTCCACTTT
clone size: NA
V gene: TRBV30
D gene: NA
J gene: TRBJ1-6

CDR3 protein: CATKTGYYDMNTEAFF
CDR3 DNA: TGTGCTACAAAAACGGGATACTACGACATGAACACTGAAGCTTTCTTT
clone size: NA
V gene: TRBV2
D gene: NA
J gene: TRBJ1-1

CDR3 protein: CASSLVQGRGNQPQHF
CDR3 DNA: TGTGCCAGCAGTTTAGTACAGGGCCGCGGCAATCAGCCCCAGCATTTT
clone size: NA
V gene: TRBV28
D gene: NA
J gene: TRBJ1-5

CDR3 protein: CASRETQGANTEAFF
CDR3 DNA: TGTGCCAGCAGGGAAACCCAGGGGGCGAACACTGAAGCTTTCTTT
clone size: NA
V gene: TRBV7-9
D gene: TRBD1
J gene: TRBJ1-1

CDR3 protein: CASRLDSNEKLFF
CDR3 DNA: TGCGCCAGCAGGTTGGACTCAAATGAAAAACTGTTTTTT
clone size: NA
V gene: TRBV5-1
D gene: NA
J gene: TRBJ1-4

CDR3 protein: CASSLGTGWSNEQFF
CDR3 DNA: TGCGCCAGCAGCTTGGGGACAGGGTGGAGTAATGAGCAGTTCTTC
clone size: NA
V gene: TRBV5-1
D gene: TRBD1
J gene: TRBJ2-1

CDR3 protein: CASSLTSNRETQYF
CDR3 DNA: TGTGCCAGCAGCCTGACTAGCAATCGAGAGACCCAGTACTTC
clone size: NA
V gene: TRBV11-2
D gene: TRBD2
J gene: TRBJ2-5

CDR3 protein: CASSLGAGHSGNTIYF
CDR3 DNA: TGCGCCAGCAGCTTGGGCGCAGGTCATTCTGGAAACACCATATATTTT
clone size: NA
V gene: TRBV5-1
D gene: NA
J gene: TRBJ1-3

CDR3 protein: CASRGQGAPTEAFF
CDR3 DNA: TGTGCCAGTAGGGGACAGGGGGCGCCCACTGAAGCTTTCTTT
clone size: NA
V gene: TRBV19
D gene: TRBD1
J gene: TRBJ1-1

CDR3 protein: CASRRQGTYEQYF
CDR3 DNA: TGTGCCAGCAGGAGACAGGGGACTTACGAGCAGTACTTC
clone size: once
V gene: TRBV2
D gene: TRBD1
J gene: TRBJ2-7

CDR3 protein: CASRFRDRAEETQYF
CDR3 DNA: TGTGCCAGCAGATTTCGGGACAGGGCGGAAGAGACCCAGTACTTC
clone size: once
V gene: TRBV6-5
D gene: TRBD1
J gene: TRBJ2-5